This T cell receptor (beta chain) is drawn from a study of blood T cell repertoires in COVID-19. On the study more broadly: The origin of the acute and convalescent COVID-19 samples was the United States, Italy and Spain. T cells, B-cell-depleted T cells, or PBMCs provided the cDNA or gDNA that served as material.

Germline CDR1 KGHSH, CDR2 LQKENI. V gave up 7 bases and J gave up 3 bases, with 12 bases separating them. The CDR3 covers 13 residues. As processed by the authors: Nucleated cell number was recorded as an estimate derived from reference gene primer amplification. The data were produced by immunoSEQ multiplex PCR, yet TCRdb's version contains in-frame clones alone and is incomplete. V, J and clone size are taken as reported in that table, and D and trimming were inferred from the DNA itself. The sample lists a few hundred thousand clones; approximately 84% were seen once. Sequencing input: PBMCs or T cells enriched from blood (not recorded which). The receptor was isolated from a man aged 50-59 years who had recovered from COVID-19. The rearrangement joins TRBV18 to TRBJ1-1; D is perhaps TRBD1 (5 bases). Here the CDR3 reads CASLGRGDTEAFF. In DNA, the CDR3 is TGTGCCAGCTTAGGCCGGGGGGACACTGAAGCTTTCTTT. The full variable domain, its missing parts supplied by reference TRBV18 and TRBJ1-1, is NAGVMQNPRHLVRRRGQEARLRCSPMKGHSHVYWYRQLPEEGLKFMVYLQKENIIDESGMPKERFSAEFPKEGPSILRIQQVVRGDSAAYFCASLGRGDTEAFFGQGTRLTVV.